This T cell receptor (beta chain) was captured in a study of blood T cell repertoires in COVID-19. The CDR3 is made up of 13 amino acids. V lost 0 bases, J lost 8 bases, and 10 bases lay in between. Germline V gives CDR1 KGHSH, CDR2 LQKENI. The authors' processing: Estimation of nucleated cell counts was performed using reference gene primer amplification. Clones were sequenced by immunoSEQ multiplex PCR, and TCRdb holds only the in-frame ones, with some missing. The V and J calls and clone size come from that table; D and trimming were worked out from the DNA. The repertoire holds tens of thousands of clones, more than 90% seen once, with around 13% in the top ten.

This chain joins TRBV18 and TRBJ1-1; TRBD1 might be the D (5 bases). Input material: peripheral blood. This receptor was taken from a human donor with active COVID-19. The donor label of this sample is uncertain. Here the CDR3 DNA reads TGTGCCAGCTCACCACCCAGCAGGGAAGAAGCTTTCTTT. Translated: CASSPPSREEAFF.